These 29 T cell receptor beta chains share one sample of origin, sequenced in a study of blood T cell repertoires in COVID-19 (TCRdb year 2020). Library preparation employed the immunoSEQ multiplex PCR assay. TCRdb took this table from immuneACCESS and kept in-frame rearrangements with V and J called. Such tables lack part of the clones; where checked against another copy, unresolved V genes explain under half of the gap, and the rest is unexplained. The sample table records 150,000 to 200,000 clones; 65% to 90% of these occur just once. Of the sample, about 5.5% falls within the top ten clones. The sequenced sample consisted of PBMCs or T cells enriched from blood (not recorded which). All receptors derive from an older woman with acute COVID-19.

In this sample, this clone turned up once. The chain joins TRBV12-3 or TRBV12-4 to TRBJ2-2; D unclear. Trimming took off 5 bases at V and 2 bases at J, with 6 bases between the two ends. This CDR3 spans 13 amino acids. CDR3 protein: CASSPTNTGELFF. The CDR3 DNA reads TGTGCCAGCAGTCCTACTAACACCGGGGAGCTGTTTTTT.

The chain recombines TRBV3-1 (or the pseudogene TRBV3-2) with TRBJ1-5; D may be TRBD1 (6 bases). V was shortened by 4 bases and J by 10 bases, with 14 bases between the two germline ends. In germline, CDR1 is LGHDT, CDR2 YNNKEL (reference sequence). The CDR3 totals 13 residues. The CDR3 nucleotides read TGTGCCAGCAGCCGGGACACCCTTAGCCCCCAGCATTTT. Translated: CASSRDTLSPQHF.

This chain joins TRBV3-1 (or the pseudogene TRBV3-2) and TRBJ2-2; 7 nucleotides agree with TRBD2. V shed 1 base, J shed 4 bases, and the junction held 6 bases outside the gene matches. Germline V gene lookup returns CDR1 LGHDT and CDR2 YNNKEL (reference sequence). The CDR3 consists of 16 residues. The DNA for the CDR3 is TGTGCCAGCAGCCAAGGGGGCGGGGGATCCACCGGGGAGCTGTTTTTT. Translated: CASSQGGGGSTGELFF.

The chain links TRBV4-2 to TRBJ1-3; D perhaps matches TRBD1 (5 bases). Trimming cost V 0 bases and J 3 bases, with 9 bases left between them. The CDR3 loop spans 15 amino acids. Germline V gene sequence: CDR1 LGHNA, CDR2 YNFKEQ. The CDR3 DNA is TGTGCCAGCAGCCAAGAGTCCCAGGGTGGAAACACCATATATTTT. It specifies CASSQESQGGNTIYF.

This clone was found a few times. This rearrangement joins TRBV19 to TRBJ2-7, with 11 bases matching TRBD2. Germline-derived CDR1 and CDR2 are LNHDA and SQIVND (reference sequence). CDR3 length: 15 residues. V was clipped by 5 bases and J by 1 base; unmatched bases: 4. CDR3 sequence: CASSVRLAGSYEQYF. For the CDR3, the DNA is TGTGCCAGTAGTGTAAGACTAGCGGGATCCTACGAGCAGTACTTC.

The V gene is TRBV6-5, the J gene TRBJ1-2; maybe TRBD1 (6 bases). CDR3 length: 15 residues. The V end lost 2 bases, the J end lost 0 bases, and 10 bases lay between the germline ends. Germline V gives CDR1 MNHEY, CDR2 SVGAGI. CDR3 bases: TGTGCCAGCAGTTACGCGGGGGGCCCTAACTATGGCTACACCTTC. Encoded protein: CASSYAGGPNYGYTF.

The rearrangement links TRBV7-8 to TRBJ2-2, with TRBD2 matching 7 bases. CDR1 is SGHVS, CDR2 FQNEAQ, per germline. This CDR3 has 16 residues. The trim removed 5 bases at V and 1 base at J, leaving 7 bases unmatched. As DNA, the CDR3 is TGTGCCAGCAGCCCAGGGACTACCAAGAACACCGGGGAGCTGTTTTTT. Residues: CASSPGTTKNTGELFF.

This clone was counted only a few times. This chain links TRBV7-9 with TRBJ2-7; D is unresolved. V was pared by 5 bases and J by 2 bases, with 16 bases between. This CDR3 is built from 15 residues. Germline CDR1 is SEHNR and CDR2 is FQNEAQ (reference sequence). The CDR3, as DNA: TGTGCCAGCAGCCCGAAACCTGAGGCGCCCTACGAGCAGTACTTC. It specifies CASSPKPEAPYEQYF.

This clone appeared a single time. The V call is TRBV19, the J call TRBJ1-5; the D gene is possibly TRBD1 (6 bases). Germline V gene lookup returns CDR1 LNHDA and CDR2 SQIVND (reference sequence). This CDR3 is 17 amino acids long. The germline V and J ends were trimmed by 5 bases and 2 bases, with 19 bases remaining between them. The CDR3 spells CASSFLDQGLGNQPQHF. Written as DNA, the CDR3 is TGTGCCAGTAGTTTCCTAGATCAGGGGTTAGGCAATCAGCCCCAGCATTTT.

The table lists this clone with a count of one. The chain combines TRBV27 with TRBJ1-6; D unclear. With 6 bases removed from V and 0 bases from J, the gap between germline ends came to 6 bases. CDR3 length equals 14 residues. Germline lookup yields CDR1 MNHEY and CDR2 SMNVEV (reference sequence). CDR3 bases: TGTGCCAGCAGCCTCAGCTCCTATAATTCACCCCTCCACTTT. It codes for CASSLSSYNSPLHF.

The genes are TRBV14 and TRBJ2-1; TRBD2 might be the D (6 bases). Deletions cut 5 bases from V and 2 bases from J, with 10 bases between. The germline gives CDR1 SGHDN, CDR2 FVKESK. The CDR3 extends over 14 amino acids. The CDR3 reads CASSGGTAYNEQFF. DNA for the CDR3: TGTGCCAGCAGCGGGGGGACCGCCTACAATGAGCAGTTCTTC.

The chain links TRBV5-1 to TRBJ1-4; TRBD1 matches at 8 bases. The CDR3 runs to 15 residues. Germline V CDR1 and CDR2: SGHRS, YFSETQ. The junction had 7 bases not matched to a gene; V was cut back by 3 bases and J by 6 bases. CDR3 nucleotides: TGCGCCAGCAGCTACGCAGGGGGCGGATATGAAAAACTGTTTTTT. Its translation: CASSYAGGGYEKLFF. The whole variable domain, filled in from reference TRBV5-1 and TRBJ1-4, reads KAGVTQTPRYLIKTRGQQVTLSCSPISGHRSVSWYQQTPGQGLQFLFEYFSETQRNKGNFPGRFSGRQFSNSRSEMNVSTLELGDSALYLCASSYAGGGYEKLFFGSGTQLSVL.

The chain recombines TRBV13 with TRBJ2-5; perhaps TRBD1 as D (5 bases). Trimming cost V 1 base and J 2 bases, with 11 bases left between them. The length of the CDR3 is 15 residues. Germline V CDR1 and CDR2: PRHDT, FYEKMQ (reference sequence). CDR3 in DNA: TGTGCCAGCAGCTTAGTTTTAGGACAACAAGAGACCCAGTACTTC. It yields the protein CASSLVLGQQETQYF.

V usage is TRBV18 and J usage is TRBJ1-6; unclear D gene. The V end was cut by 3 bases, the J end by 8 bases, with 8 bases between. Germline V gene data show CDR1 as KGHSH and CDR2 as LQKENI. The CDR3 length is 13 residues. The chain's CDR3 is CASSPNPDSPLHF. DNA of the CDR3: TGTGCCAGCTCACCTAACCCGGATTCACCCCTCCACTTT. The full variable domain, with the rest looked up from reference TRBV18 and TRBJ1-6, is NAGVMQNPRHLVRRRGQEARLRCSPMKGHSHVYWYRQLPEEGLKFMVYLQKENIIDESGMPKERFSAEFPKEGPSILRIQQVVRGDSAAYFCASSPNPDSPLHFGNGTRLTVT.

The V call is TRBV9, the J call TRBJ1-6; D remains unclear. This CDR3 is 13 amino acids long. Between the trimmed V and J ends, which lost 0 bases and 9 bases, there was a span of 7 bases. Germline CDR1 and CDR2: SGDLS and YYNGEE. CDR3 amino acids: CASSVALVSPLHF. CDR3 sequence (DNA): TGTGCCAGCAGCGTAGCCTTAGTTTCACCCCTCCACTTT.

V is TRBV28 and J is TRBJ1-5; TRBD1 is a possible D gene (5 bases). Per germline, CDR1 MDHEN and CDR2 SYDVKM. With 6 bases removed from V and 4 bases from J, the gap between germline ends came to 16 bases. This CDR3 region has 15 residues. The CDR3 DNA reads TGTGCCAGCAGGGGAGGGACCTGGGGAAATCAGCCCCAGCATTTT. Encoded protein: CASRGGTWGNQPQHF.

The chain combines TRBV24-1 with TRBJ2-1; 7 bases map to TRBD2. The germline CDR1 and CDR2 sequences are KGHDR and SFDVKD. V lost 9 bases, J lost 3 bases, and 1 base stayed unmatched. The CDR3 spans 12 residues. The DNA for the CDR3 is TGTGCCACCGGGGGGGACTACAATGAGCAGTTCTTC. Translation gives CATGGDYNEQFF.

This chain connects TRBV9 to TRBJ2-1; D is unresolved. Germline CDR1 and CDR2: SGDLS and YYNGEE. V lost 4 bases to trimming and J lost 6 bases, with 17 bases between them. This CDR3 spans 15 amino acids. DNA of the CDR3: TGTGCCAGCAGCCCCCGCTTATTAGCCGCCAATGAGCAGTTCTTC. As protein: CASSPRLLAANEQFF.

CDR3 loop: CASSTGDDKPQHF. CDR3 bases: TGTGCCAGCAGTACAGGGGATGATAAGCCCCAGCATTTT. This chain uses TRBV12-3 or TRBV12-4 with TRBJ1-5; 7 bases line up with TRBD1. The V gene end was trimmed by 5 bases and the J gene end by 8 bases; junction bases not matched to a gene: 6. CDR3 size: 13 residues.

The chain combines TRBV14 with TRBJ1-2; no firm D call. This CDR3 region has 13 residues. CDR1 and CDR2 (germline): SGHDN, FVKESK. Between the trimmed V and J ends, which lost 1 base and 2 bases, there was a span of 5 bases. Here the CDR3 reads CASSQGRNYGYTF. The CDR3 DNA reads TGTGCCAGCAGCCAAGGGCGGAACTATGGCTACACCTTC. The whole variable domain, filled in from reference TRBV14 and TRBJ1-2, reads EAGVTQFPSHSVIEKGQTVTLRCDPISGHDNLYWYRRVMGKEIKFLLHFVKESKQDESGMPNNRFLAERTGGTYSTLKVQPAELEDSGVYFCASSQGRNYGYTFGSGTRLTVV.

In DNA, the CDR3 is TGTGCCAGCAGCTCGCGGGAGGGGGAATACGAGCAGTACTTC. Its protein product is CASSSREGEYEQYF. The genes are TRBV7-2 and TRBJ2-7, with 9 bases lining up with TRBD2. With 4 bases clipped from V and 4 bases from J, the junction kept 5 bases outside the gene matches. Looked up from germline, CDR1 is SGHTA and CDR2 is FQGNSA. CDR3 length: 14 amino acids. Supplemented by reference TRBV7-2 and TRBJ2-7, the full variable domain reads GAGVSQSPSNKVTEKGKDVELRCDPISGHTALYWYRQSLGQGLEFLIYFQGNSAPDKSGLPSDRFSAERTGGSVSTLTIQRTQQEDSAVYLCASSSREGEYEQYFGPGTRLTVT.

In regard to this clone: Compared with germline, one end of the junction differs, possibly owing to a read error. CDR3 amino acids: CATSDSGVYNVQFF. CDR3 coding DNA: TGTGCCACCAGTGATTCCGGGGTATACAATGTGCAGTTCTTC. The rearrangement uses TRBV24-1 and TRBJ2-1, with D possibly matching TRBD2 (5 bases). The CDR3 runs 14 residues. In germline, CDR1 is KGHDR, CDR2 SFDVKD.

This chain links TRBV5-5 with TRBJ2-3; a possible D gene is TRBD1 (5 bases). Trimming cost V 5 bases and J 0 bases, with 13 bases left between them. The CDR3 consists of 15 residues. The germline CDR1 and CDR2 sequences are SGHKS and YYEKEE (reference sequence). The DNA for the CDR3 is TGTGCCAGCAGTTCAGGACAACTAAGCACAGATACGCAGTATTTT. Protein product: CASSSGQLSTDTQYF.

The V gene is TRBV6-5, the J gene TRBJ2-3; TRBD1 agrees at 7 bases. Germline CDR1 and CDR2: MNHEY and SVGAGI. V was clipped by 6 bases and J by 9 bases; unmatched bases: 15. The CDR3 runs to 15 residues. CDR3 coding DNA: TGTGCCAGCAGGACGGTAGGACAGGCGCGTCGGACGCAGTATTTT. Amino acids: CASRTVGQARRTQYF.

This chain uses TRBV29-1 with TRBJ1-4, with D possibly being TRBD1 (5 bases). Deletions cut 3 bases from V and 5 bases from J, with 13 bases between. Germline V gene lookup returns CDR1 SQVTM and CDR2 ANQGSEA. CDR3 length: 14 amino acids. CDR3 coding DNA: TGCAGCGTTGATCATGGGGGGAAGAATGAAAAACTGTTTTTT. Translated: CSVDHGGKNEKLFF.

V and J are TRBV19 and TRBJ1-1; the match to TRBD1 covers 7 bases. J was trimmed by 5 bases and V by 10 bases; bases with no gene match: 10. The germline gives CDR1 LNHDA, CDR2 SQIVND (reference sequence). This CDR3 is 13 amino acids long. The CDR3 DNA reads TGTGCCACTACTCCAACAGGGGAGACTGAAGCTTTCTTT. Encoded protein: CATTPTGETEAFF.

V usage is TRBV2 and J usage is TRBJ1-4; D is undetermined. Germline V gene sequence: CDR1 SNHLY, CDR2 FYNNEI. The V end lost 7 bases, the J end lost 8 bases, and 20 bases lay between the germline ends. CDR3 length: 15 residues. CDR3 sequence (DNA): TGTGCCAGCACCCCGAGGGAGGGAAGTTGGGAAAAACTGTTTTTT. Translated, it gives CASTPREGSWEKLFF.

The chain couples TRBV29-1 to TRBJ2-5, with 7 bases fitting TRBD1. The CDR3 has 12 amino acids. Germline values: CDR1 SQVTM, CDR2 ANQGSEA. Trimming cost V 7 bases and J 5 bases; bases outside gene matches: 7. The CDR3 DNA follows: TGCAGCGCCGAACAGGGGTCGGAGACCCAGTACTTC. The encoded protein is CSAEQGSETQYF. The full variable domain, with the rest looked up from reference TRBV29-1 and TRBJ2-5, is SAVISQKPSRDICQRGTSLTIQCQVDSQVTMMFWYRQQPGQSLTLIATANQGSEATYESGFVIDKFPISRPNLTFSTLTVSNMSPEDSSIYLCSAEQGSETQYFGPGTRLLVL.

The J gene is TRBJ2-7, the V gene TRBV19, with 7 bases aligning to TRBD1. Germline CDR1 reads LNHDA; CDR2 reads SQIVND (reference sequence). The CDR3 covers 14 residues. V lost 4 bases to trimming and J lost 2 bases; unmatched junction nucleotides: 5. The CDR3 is CASSTYTGAYEQYF. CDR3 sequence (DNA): TGTGCCAGTAGTACGTATACAGGGGCCTACGAGCAGTACTTC.